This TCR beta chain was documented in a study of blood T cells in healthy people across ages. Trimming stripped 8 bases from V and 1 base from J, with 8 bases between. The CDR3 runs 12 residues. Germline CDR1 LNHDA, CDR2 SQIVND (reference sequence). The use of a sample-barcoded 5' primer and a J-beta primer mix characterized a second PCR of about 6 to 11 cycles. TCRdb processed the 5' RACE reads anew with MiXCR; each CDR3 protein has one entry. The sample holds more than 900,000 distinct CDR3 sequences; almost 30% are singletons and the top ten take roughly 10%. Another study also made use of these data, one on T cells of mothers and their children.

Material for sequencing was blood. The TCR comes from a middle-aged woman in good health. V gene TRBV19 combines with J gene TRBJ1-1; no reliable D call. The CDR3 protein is CASGFRNTEAFF. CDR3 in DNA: TGTGCCAGTGGATTCAGGAACACTGAAGCTTTCTTT.